This TCR beta chain was recorded in a study of cytomegalovirus exposure and HLA in healthy donors. Regarding the study as a whole: Most observed TCR sequences were rare, whereas some public TCRs were detected in many donors. The investigators catalogued 180 or so TCR beta chains as cytomegalovirus-associated. A classifier reportedly called cytomegalovirus status with high sensitivity and specificity.

About this clone itself: What it binds is not known.

Here immunoSEQ multiplex PCR was the method, and the copy in TCRdb shows in-frame clones only, minus some. The sample lists approximately 200,000 clones; around 90% were seen once. The V end lost 4 bases, the J end lost 10 bases, and 17 bases lay between the germline ends. The CDR3 contains 14 residues. Germline CDR1 and CDR2: KGHSH and LQKENI. The chain has TRBV18 and TRBJ1-5; maybe TRBD1 (5 bases). This receptor was identified in a woman between 18 and 29 years old in good health and CMV-seronegative. Sequenced: PBMCs. CDR3 DNA: TGTGCCAGCTCACGGGCAGGGTTAGTAAGACCCCAGCATTTT. Protein product: CASSRAGLVRPQHF.